This entry lists 2 T cell receptor beta chains sequenced from one sample in a study of siplizumab effects on memory and regulatory T cells. The repertoire was sequenced with immunoSEQ multiplex PCR; TCRdb's copy has only in-frame clones and lacks some. The table records tens of thousands of clones, about 93% of them present only once. The sequencing sample was made of non-Treg CD4+ T cells sorted from blood. All receptors derive from a human donor in good health.

The chain employs TRBV5-4 and TRBJ1-2; 8 bases fit TRBD1. This CDR3 comprises 17 residues. The ends lost 3 bases at V and 3 bases at J; junction bases unmatched: 13. Germline assignment: CDR1 SGHNT and CDR2 YYREEE (reference sequence). In DNA form, the CDR3 reads TGTGCCAGCAGCTCGGAACCCCGGACAGGGACGGACTATGGCTACACCTTC. Protein sequence: CASSSEPRTGTDYGYTF.

The rearrangement uses TRBV30 and TRBJ1-5; D is unresolved. The germline V gene has CDR1 GTSNPN and CDR2 SVGIG (reference sequence). The CDR3 consists of 13 residues. The V end was cut by 0 bases, the J end by 7 bases, with 10 bases between. This CDR3 reads CAWSVLGEQPQHF. The CDR3 DNA follows: TGTGCCTGGAGTGTACTTGGGGAGCAGCCCCAGCATTTT.